The 20 T cell receptor beta chains below were found in one sample sequenced in a study of early T cells in non-severe SARS-CoV-2 infection. TCRdb re-analysed the 5' RACE reads in MiXCR, keeping a single row per CDR3 protein. The table shows approximately 99,000 distinct CDR3 sequences, with about 12% occurring only once. The sequencing sample was made of whole blood. Receptors were obtained from an adult who was a healthcare worker with PCR-confirmed SARS-CoV-2 infection or an uninfected control (not recorded which).

This clonotype was observed a handful of times. The gene calls are TRBV7-8 and TRBJ1-4, with D maybe TRBD1 (6 bases). The germline V gene encodes CDR1 SGHVS and CDR2 FQNEAQ. V dropped 3 bases and J dropped 6 bases, with 8 bases sitting between them. CDR3 length equals 13 residues. The DNA of the CDR3 is TGTGCCAGCAGCTTTAGACAGGATGAAAAACTGTTTTTT. Translating it yields CASSFRQDEKLFF.

This clonotype was seen repeatedly, ten times or more. The rearrangement links TRBV29-1 to TRBJ1-2; TRBD1 aligns across 8 bases. The CDR3 length is 12 residues. Germline V gene lookup returns CDR1 SQVTM and CDR2 ANQGSEA. J gave up 2 bases and V 6 bases, and 2 bases lay outside the gene matches. Written as DNA, the CDR3 is TGCAGCGTGGGGACAGGAAACTATGGCTACACCTTC. Its translation: CSVGTGNYGYTF.

The table lists this clonotype with a few counts. V is TRBV30 and J is TRBJ1-6, with TRBD1 as a possible D gene (5 bases). This CDR3 region has 14 residues. V was trimmed by 2 bases and J by 3 bases, leaving 8 bases between them. Germline V gene lookup returns CDR1 GTSNPN and CDR2 SVGIG (reference sequence). The CDR3 is CAWSSGGYNSPLHF. In DNA form, the CDR3 reads TGTGCCTGGAGTAGCGGGGGCTATAATTCACCCCTCCACTTT.

This clonotype was seen more than once but under ten times. The chain uses TRBV5-6 and TRBJ1-2; no firm D call. Trimming took 0 bases from V and 1 from J, leaving 13 bases between them. Germline values: CDR1 SGHDT, CDR2 YYEEEE. The CDR3 is made up of 16 amino acids. The CDR3 is CASSLATEVHNYGYTF. CDR3 DNA: TGTGCCAGCAGCTTGGCCACCGAAGTTCATAACTATGGCTACACCTTC.

This clonotype has a count of ten or more. The chain combines TRBV6-1 with TRBJ1-5; no clear D. The CDR3 contains 15 residues. Germline V gene data show CDR1 as MNHNS and CDR2 as SASEGT. Trimming took 6 bases from V and 6 from J, leaving 18 bases between them. CDR3 in DNA: TGTGCCAGCAGCTATGACGTGGGAGGTGGTCAGCCCCAGCATTTT. This sequence encodes CASSYDVGGGQPQHF.

V and J are TRBV11-2 and TRBJ2-7, with D possibly TRBD1 on 5 matching bases. CDR1 SGHAT and CDR2 FQNNGV come from the germline V gene. The CDR3 sequence is 16 residues long. V was shortened by 5 bases and J by 6 bases, with 23 bases between the two germline ends. CDR3 protein: CASSPMWTPRIGEQYF. The CDR3, as DNA: TGTGCCAGCAGCCCTATGTGGACACCGAGAATCGGCGAGCAGTACTTC.

This clonotype was seen a few times. The J gene is TRBJ2-1, the V gene TRBV7-9; weak D call: TRBD2 (5 bases). Germline V CDR1 and CDR2: SEHNR, FQNEAQ (reference sequence). This CDR3 has 14 amino acids. Trimming shortened V by 3 bases and J by 1 base, and 7 bases separated the two germline ends. Here the CDR3 DNA reads TGTGCCAGCAGCTTCCGGACTTCCTACAATGAGCAGTTCTTC. Amino acid sequence: CASSFRTSYNEQFF.

The chain employs TRBV7-2 and TRBJ2-7, with 9 positions matching TRBD1. This CDR3 comprises 17 residues. V trimming: 0 bases; J trimming: 3 bases; junction bases outside the gene matches: 9. CDR1 and CDR2 from the germline V gene are SGHTA and FQGNSA. The CDR3 sequence: CASSLAWGQGGNYEQYF. The DNA of the CDR3 is TGTGCCAGCAGCTTAGCCTGGGGACAGGGAGGTAACTACGAGCAGTACTTC. Together with reference TRBV7-2 and TRBJ2-7, the CDR3 gives the full variable domain: GAGVSQSPSNKVTEKGKDVELRCDPISGHTALYWYRQSLGQGLEFLIYFQGNSAPDKSGLPSDRFSAERTGGSVSTLTIQRTQQEDSAVYLCASSLAWGQGGNYEQYFGPGTRLTVT.

This clonotype was found many times. The chain recombines TRBV20-1 with TRBJ2-1, with 13 nucleotides matching TRBD2. The CDR3 contains 15 residues. The V gene's germline CDR1 is DFQATT and CDR2 SNEGSKA (reference sequence). Unmatched junction bases numbered 1, after V lost 3 bases and J lost 2 bases. CDR3 nucleotide sequence: TGCAGTGCTAGGGGGACTAGCGGGACCTACAATGAGCAGTTCTTC. Its translation is CSARGTSGTYNEQFF.

This clonotype has ten or more counts. This rearrangement joins TRBV12-3 or TRBV12-4 to TRBJ1-1; TRBD1 aligns across 9 bases. V shed 10 bases, J shed 2 bases, and the junction held 11 bases outside the gene matches. This CDR3 contains 15 residues. The CDR3 DNA is TGTGCCACAATACCACAGGGGGCCATCAACACTGAAGCTTTCTTT. Residues: CATIPQGAINTEAFF.

The chain links TRBV28 to TRBJ1-2; the match to TRBD1 covers 7 bases. V gave up 6 bases and J gave up 3 bases; unmatched junction bases: 7. This CDR3 region has 14 residues. Looked up from germline, CDR1 is MDHEN and CDR2 is SYDVKM. CDR3 loop: CASSPTGIYYGYTF. The CDR3 coding sequence is TGTGCCAGCAGCCCGACAGGGATTTACTATGGCTACACCTTC.

This clonotype was detected only a few times. The V gene is TRBV7-3, the J gene TRBJ1-1; the D gene is possibly TRBD1 (6 bases). Germline values: CDR1 SGHTA, CDR2 FQGTGA. V was trimmed by 5 bases and J by 3 bases, leaving 16 bases between them. This CDR3 spans 15 amino acids. The CDR3: CASSPEQGWDTEAFF. CDR3 nucleotides: TGTGCCAGCAGCCCAGAACAGGGATGGGACACTGAAGCTTTCTTT.

This clonotype was seen at least ten times. This chain links TRBV19 with TRBJ2-2; 9 bases fit TRBD2. The CDR3 has 18 residues. The germline V gene has CDR1 LNHDA and CDR2 SQIVND (reference sequence). J was trimmed by 4 bases and V by 10 bases; bases with no gene match: 19. CDR3 sequence (DNA): TGTGCCACATATCAGCGGACCGGAGCGGGAGGCCCCACCGGGGAGCTGTTTTTT. Its translation is CATYQRTGAGGPTGELFF.

The rearrangement links TRBV27 to TRBJ2-2; TRBD1 might be the D (5 bases). The germline gives CDR1 MNHEY, CDR2 SMNVEV (reference sequence). This CDR3 has 14 residues. The germline V and J ends were trimmed by 3 bases and 4 bases, with 9 bases remaining between them. CDR3 region: CASSFTGITGELFF. The CDR3 region has the DNA TGTGCCAGCAGTTTCACAGGCATCACCGGGGAGCTGTTTTTT.

The chain is built from TRBV27 and TRBJ2-5; D is tentatively TRBD1 or TRBD2 (5 bases each). V was cut by 5 bases and J by 5 bases, with 9 bases left in between. Germline assignment: CDR1 MNHEY and CDR2 SMNVEV (reference sequence). The CDR3 spans 12 residues. Here the CDR3 reads CASSPWGETQYF. CDR3 nucleotide sequence: TGTGCCAGCAGTCCGTGGGGGGAGACCCAGTACTTC.

Only a few counts were recorded for this clonotype. The V call is TRBV20-1, the J call TRBJ1-2; 9 bases agree with TRBD1. The ends lost 2 bases at V and 8 bases at J; junction bases unmatched: 9. Germline lookup yields CDR1 DFQATT and CDR2 SNEGSKA (reference sequence). The CDR3 spans 14 residues. CDR3 nucleotides: TGCAGTGCTAGATCGATACAGGGGGCGAGCGGCTACACCTTC. As protein: CSARSIQGASGYTF.

This clonotype has ten or more counts. CDR3 nucleotide sequence: TGTGCTTGCGACAGGTACGGCACTGAAGCTTTCTTT. Translating it yields CACDRYGTEAFF. This rearrangement joins TRBV19 to TRBJ1-1; TRBD1 is a possible D gene (6 bases). CDR3 length: 12 amino acids. The germline V gene has CDR1 LNHDA and CDR2 SQIVND (reference sequence).

This clonotype was detected ten times or more. The rearrangement links TRBV11-2 to TRBJ1-5; 7 positions match TRBD1. Germline V gene lookup returns CDR1 SGHAT and CDR2 FQNNGV. The CDR3 runs 16 residues. With V trimmed by 5 bases and J by 1 base, 8 bases remained unmatched. CDR3 region: CASSLGQVQSNQPQHF. The CDR3 bases are TGTGCCAGCAGCCTAGGACAGGTTCAAAGCAATCAGCCCCAGCATTTT.

This clonotype showed up many times. The chain uses TRBV5-1 and TRBJ1-1; TRBD1 might be the D (6 bases). This CDR3 has 15 residues. V was shortened by 4 bases and J by 0 bases, with 13 bases between the two germline ends. Germline CDR1 is SGHRS and CDR2 is YFSETQ. The CDR3 coding sequence is TGCGCCAGCAGCGAAGGTACAGGGCTGAACACTGAAGCTTTCTTT. It is translated as CASSEGTGLNTEAFF.

V is TRBV24-1 and J is TRBJ1-1; 7 bases match TRBD1. The CDR3 sequence is 13 residues long. J lost 5 bases, V lost 5 bases, and 4 bases had no gene match. Germline V CDR1 and CDR2: KGHDR, SFDVKD. CDR3 coding DNA: TGTGCCACCAGTGGGAGGGGGCAAACTGAAGCTTTCTTT. Protein: CATSGRGQTEAFF.